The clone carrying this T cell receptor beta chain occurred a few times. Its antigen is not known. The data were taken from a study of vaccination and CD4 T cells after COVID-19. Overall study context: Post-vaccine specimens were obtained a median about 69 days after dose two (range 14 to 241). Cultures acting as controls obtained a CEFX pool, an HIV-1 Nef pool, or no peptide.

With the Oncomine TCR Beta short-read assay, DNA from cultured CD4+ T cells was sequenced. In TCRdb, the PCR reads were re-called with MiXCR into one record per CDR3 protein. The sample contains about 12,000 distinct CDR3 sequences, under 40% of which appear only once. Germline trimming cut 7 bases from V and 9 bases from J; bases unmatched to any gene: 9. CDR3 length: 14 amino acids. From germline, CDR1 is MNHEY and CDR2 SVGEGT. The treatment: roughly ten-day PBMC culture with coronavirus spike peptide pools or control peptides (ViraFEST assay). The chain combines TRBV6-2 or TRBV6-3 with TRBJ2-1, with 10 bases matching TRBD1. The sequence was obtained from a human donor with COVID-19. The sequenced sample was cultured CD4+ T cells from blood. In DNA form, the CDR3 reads TGTGCCAGCACCCGGGACAGGGGACATGGTGAGCAGTTCTTC. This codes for CASTRDRGHGEQFF.